These 29 T cell receptor beta chains were all obtained from the same sample, sequenced in a study of T cell responses to AZD1222 COVID-19 vaccine. Sequencing used immunoSEQ multiplex PCR; TCRdb keeps in-frame clones, though not all of them. This table holds under 150,000 clones, 88% found once. Sequences were derived from peripheral blood, sampled on day 0 of MenACWY control vaccination. Source of these receptors: an adult in good health.

The rearrangement joins TRBV9 to TRBJ2-2; a weak D match, TRBD1 (5 bases). The CDR3 sequence is 16 residues long. The germline V gene encodes CDR1 SGDLS and CDR2 YYNGEE. Deletions cut 0 bases from V and 0 bases from J, with 9 bases between. The CDR3 nucleotides are TGTGCCAGCAGCGTAGGGGGCTTCGCGAACACCGGGGAGCTGTTTTTT. Its translation: CASSVGGFANTGELFF.

This rearrangement joins TRBV30 to TRBJ1-1; D is unresolved. Per germline, CDR1 GTSNPN and CDR2 SVGIG (reference sequence). V was clipped by 0 bases and J by 0 bases, with 5 bases between them. The CDR3 spans 13 residues. The chain's CDR3 is CAWSVTVNTEAFF. The CDR3 bases are TGTGCCTGGAGTGTAACGGTGAACACTGAAGCTTTCTTT.

This chain links TRBV11-3 with TRBJ2-1; possible D gene TRBD2, 6 bases. Germline loops: CDR1 SGHNT, CDR2 YENEEA. There are 15 residues in the CDR3. Trimming took 5 bases from V and 9 from J, leaving 20 bases between them. For the CDR3, the DNA is TGTGCCAGCAGCACTGCGGGGTACCCGGCGGGTGAGCAGTTCTTC. Amino acids: CASSTAGYPAGEQFF.

The genes are TRBV6-2 or TRBV6-3 and TRBJ2-1; D is unresolved. V was clipped by 8 bases and J by 5 bases, with 4 bases between them. The CDR3 covers 10 residues. Per germline, CDR1 MNHEY and CDR2 SVGEGT. CDR3: CASGHNEQFF. As DNA, the CDR3 is TGTGCCAGCGGCCACAATGAGCAGTTCTTC.

The V gene is TRBV19, the J gene TRBJ2-7; D gene ambiguous. The CDR3 extends over 12 amino acids. Looked up from germline, CDR1 is LNHDA and CDR2 is SQIVND (reference sequence). V lost 3 bases and J 3 bases, leaving 6 bases between the germline ends. The CDR3 DNA follows: TGTGCCAGTAGTATGACTGGCTACGAGCAGTACTTC. Amino acids: CASSMTGYEQYF. Full variable domain (rest looked up from reference TRBV19 and TRBJ2-7): DGGITQSPKYLFRKEGQNVTLSCEQNLNHDAMYWYRQDPGQGLRLIYYSQIVNDFQKGDIAEGYSVSREKKESFPLTVTSAQKNPTAFYLCASSMTGYEQYFGPGTRLTVT.

This clone was counted once. V gene TRBV24-1 combines with J gene TRBJ2-5, with D possibly TRBD1 on 7 matching bases. Germline CDR1 and CDR2: KGHDR and SFDVKD. The V end lost 2 bases, the J end lost 3 bases, and 15 bases lay between the germline ends. This CDR3 region has 16 residues. The CDR3 DNA reads TGTGCCACCAGTGATTCGGGCAGGGGGAGGAAAGAGACCCAGTACTTC. It translates to CATSDSGRGRKETQYF.

V usage is TRBV15 and J usage is TRBJ2-3; D is unresolved. The CDR3 is 12 amino acids. CDR1 LNHNV and CDR2 YYDKDF come from the germline V gene (reference sequence). The V gene lost 4 bases and the J gene lost 4 bases, with 6 bases spanning the gap. The CDR3 sequence: CATSIGPDTQYF. The CDR3 bases are TGTGCCACCAGCATAGGCCCAGATACGCAGTATTTT.

The chain carries TRBV11-2 and TRBJ2-7; D is unresolved. V shed 8 bases and J shed 3 bases, with 8 bases lying between them. The CDR3 has 11 amino acids. Germline CDR1 SGHAT, CDR2 FQNNGV. The CDR3 DNA reads as TGTGCCAGCGGTCTTTTCTACGAGCAGTACTTC. Amino acid sequence: CASGLFYEQYF. The full variable domain, in which reference TRBV11-2 and TRBJ2-7 provide the parts outside the CDR3, is EAGVAQSPRYKIIEKRQSVAFWCNPISGHATLYWYQQILGQGPKLLIQFQNNGVVDDSQLPKDRFSAERLKGVDSTLKIQPAKLEDSAVYLCASGLFYEQYFGPGTRLTVT.

The chain carries TRBV28 and TRBJ2-6; D is possibly TRBD2 (6 bases). V lost 5 bases, J lost 0 bases, and 11 bases lay in between. Per germline, CDR1 MDHEN and CDR2 SYDVKM. The CDR3 has 16 amino acids. The CDR3 DNA is TGTGCCAGCAGTCCGGGAGAACTCTCTGGGGCCAACGTCCTGACTTTC. Amino acid sequence: CASSPGELSGANVLTF.

This chain uses TRBV27 with TRBJ1-4, with 10 bases that match TRBD1. The junction had 9 bases not matched to a gene; V was cut back by 7 bases and J by 7 bases. The CDR3 sequence is 15 residues long. The germline gives CDR1 MNHEY, CDR2 SMNVEV (reference sequence). As DNA, the CDR3 is TGTGCCAGCACCCGGGACAGGGGCGGTAGTGAAAAACTGTTTTTT. As protein: CASTRDRGGSEKLFF.

This clone was detected once. The CDR3 protein is CASSREETQYF. In DNA, the CDR3 is TGTGCCAGTAGTCGAGAAGAGACCCAGTACTTC. The rearrangement links TRBV19 to TRBJ2-5, with no clear D. The ends were cut back, 5 bases at V and 3 bases at J, with 4 bases in the middle. The CDR3 has 11 amino acids. Looked up from germline, CDR1 is LNHDA and CDR2 is SQIVND (reference sequence).

CDR3 bases: TGCGCCAGCAGCCACAACGCGGGGCAGACTGAAAAACTGTTTTTT. The encoded protein is CASSHNAGQTEKLFF. The rearrangement links TRBV5-1 to TRBJ1-4; D is perhaps TRBD1 (5 bases). CDR3 length equals 15 residues. Trimming pared 4 bases from V and 7 bases from J, leaving 17 bases between. Germline CDR1 and CDR2: SGHRS and YFSETQ.

The chain couples TRBV5-1 to TRBJ2-5; weak D call: TRBD2 (5 bases). The germline V gene has CDR1 SGHRS and CDR2 YFSETQ. The V end was cut by 0 bases, the J end by 0 bases, with 12 bases between. The CDR3 has 16 residues. The CDR3 is CASSLVGRRYQETQYF. The CDR3 DNA follows: TGCGCCAGCAGCTTGGTGGGCAGGAGGTACCAAGAGACCCAGTACTTC. The complete variable domain, with remaining parts taken from reference TRBV5-1 and TRBJ2-5, reads KAGVTQTPRYLIKTRGQQVTLSCSPISGHRSVSWYQQTPGQGLQFLFEYFSETQRNKGNFPGRFSGRQFSNSRSEMNVSTLELGDSALYLCASSLVGRRYQETQYFGPGTRLLVL.

The rearrangement uses TRBV27 and TRBJ2-2, with 7 bases fitting TRBD2. Germline V gene sequence: CDR1 MNHEY, CDR2 SMNVEV (reference sequence). The CDR3 is 14 amino acids. J lost 13 bases, V lost 6 bases, and 14 bases had no gene match. Here the CDR3 DNA reads TGTGCCAGCAGCATGATTGGACTAGTCAGTAGGCTGTTTTTT. Encoded protein: CASSMIGLVSRLFF.

The chain carries TRBV29-1 and TRBJ2-7, with 8 bases fitting TRBD1. The V gene's germline CDR1 is SQVTM and CDR2 ANQGSEA. V lost 2 bases, J lost 6 bases, and 0 bases stayed unmatched. This CDR3 has 11 amino acids. The CDR3 region is CSVETGGEQYF. The CDR3, as DNA: TGCAGCGTTGAAACAGGGGGCGAGCAGTACTTC.

The chain is built from TRBV2 and TRBJ1-1, with D unresolved. The germline CDR1 and CDR2 sequences are SNHLY and FYNNEI. The CDR3 is made up of 11 amino acids. V was shortened by 10 bases and J by 1 base, with 7 bases between the two germline ends. CDR3 nucleotide sequence: TGTGCCAACCCAAAGAACACTGAAGCTTTCTTT. Translation gives CANPKNTEAFF.

The rearrangement links TRBV19 to TRBJ2-6, with a tentative D call TRBD2 (5 bases). The V gene lost 7 bases and the J gene lost 2 bases, with 15 bases spanning the gap. The CDR3 totals 16 residues. Germline V CDR1 and CDR2: LNHDA, SQIVND (reference sequence). The CDR3, as DNA: TGTGCCAGTACCCCTCGGGGTGGAACTGGGGCCAACGTCCTGACTTTC. It translates to CASTPRGGTGANVLTF.

The chain has TRBV6-5 and TRBJ2-7, with D possibly being TRBD2 (6 bases). V was pared by 2 bases and J by 4 bases, with 15 bases between. The length of the CDR3 is 15 residues. Germline CDR1 MNHEY, CDR2 SVGAGI. The CDR3 is CASSYARESLYEQYF. The CDR3 coding sequence is TGTGCCAGCAGTTACGCTCGGGAGTCTCTGTACGAGCAGTACTTC.

The CDR3 loop reads CASSPGPQGVNTGELFF. The CDR3 DNA is TGTGCCAGCTCACCAGGACCCCAGGGGGTGAACACCGGGGAGCTGTTTTTT. The genes are TRBV18 and TRBJ2-2, with TRBD1 identical over 7 bases. The CDR3 covers 17 residues. Unmatched junction bases numbered 7, after V lost 2 bases and J lost 1 base. The germline CDR1 and CDR2 sequences are KGHSH and LQKENI. Looking up the rest from reference TRBV18 and TRBJ2-2 gives the full variable domain: NAGVMQNPRHLVRRRGQEARLRCSPMKGHSHVYWYRQLPEEGLKFMVYLQKENIIDESGMPKERFSAEFPKEGPSILRIQQVVRGDSAAYFCASSPGPQGVNTGELFFGEGSRLTVL.

The chain links TRBV5-1 to TRBJ2-1, with TRBD2 as a possible D gene (6 bases). CDR3 size: 13 residues. CDR1 is SGHRS, CDR2 YFSETQ, per germline. V was pared by 3 bases and J by 5 bases, with 9 bases between. The CDR3 DNA sequence: TGCGCCAGCAGCTGGGGAGGAGACAATGAGCAGTTCTTC. Amino acids: CASSWGGDNEQFF. Variable domain in full (rest from reference TRBV5-1 and TRBJ2-1): KAGVTQTPRYLIKTRGQQVTLSCSPISGHRSVSWYQQTPGQGLQFLFEYFSETQRNKGNFPGRFSGRQFSNSRSEMNVSTLELGDSALYLCASSWGGDNEQFFGPGTRLTVL.

This chain connects TRBV12-3 or TRBV12-4 to TRBJ1-2, with D unresolved. The CDR3 spans 13 residues. The V end was cut by 0 bases, the J end by 6 bases, with 8 bases between. CDR3 residues: CASSLARGHGYTF. In nucleotides, the CDR3 is TGTGCCAGCAGTTTAGCGCGGGGTCATGGCTACACCTTC.

This rearrangement joins TRBV19 to TRBJ1-2; 8 bases are a match to TRBD1. The CDR3 covers 13 residues. Germline V gene lookup returns CDR1 LNHDA and CDR2 SQIVND (reference sequence). The ends lost 3 bases at V and 10 bases at J; junction bases unmatched: 7. The CDR3 here is CASSIGNRGNYTF. The CDR3 bases are TGTGCCAGTAGTATCGGTAACAGGGGGAACTACACCTTC.

V gene TRBV5-1 combines with J gene TRBJ2-7; unclear D gene. Germline CDR1 is SGHRS and CDR2 is YFSETQ. CDR3 length equals 14 residues. V dropped 1 base and J dropped 5 bases, with 13 bases sitting between them. CDR3 amino acids: CASSLTRWMDEQYF. CDR3 coding DNA: TGCGCCAGCAGCTTGACGCGATGGATGGACGAGCAGTACTTC.

This chain connects TRBV24-1 to TRBJ2-7, with 8 bases aligning to TRBD1. The ends lost 5 bases at V and 3 bases at J; junction bases unmatched: 11. The CDR3 is made up of 16 amino acids. Germline-derived CDR1 and CDR2 are KGHDR and SFDVKD. In DNA, the CDR3 is TGTGCCACCAGTGGACCCGGACAGGGCTCTTTCTACGAGCAGTACTTC. Amino acid sequence: CATSGPGQGSFYEQYF.

This chain links TRBV4-1 with TRBJ2-3, with a tentative D call TRBD2 (6 bases). CDR1 and CDR2 (germline): MGHRA, YSYEKL. The CDR3 sequence is 14 residues long. V was cut by 4 bases and J by 2 bases, with 10 bases left in between. Here the CDR3 reads CASSPGTHTDTQYF. DNA for the CDR3: TGCGCCAGCAGCCCCGGGACTCACACAGATACGCAGTATTTT.

The V gene is TRBV5-1, the J gene TRBJ1-1, with unresolved D. The CDR3 has 14 amino acids. Between the trimmed V and J ends, which lost 0 bases and 0 bases, there was a span of 6 bases. The V gene's germline CDR1 is SGHRS and CDR2 YFSETQ. In nucleotides, the CDR3 is TGCGCCAGCAGCTTGGGTGAGCTGAACACTGAAGCTTTCTTT. It translates to CASSLGELNTEAFF.

V usage is TRBV28 and J usage is TRBJ2-7, with D hard to call. The germline gives CDR1 MDHEN, CDR2 SYDVKM. This CDR3 is built from 15 residues. The V and J ends lost 3 bases and 0 bases respectively, with 12 bases between them. CDR3 sequence: CASSFGPATSYEQYF. The CDR3 DNA reads TGTGCCAGCAGTTTCGGCCCAGCTACCTCCTACGAGCAGTACTTC.

This clone was detected once. The chain uses TRBV7-9 and TRBJ2-2; tentative D call: TRBD2 (5 bases). The CDR3 totals 15 residues. V shed 4 bases and J shed 1 base, with 10 bases lying between them. Looked up from germline, CDR1 is SEHNR and CDR2 is FQNEAQ (reference sequence). This CDR3 is CASSYVGRNTGELFF. The CDR3 coding sequence is TGTGCCAGCAGCTACGTAGGGAGGAACACCGGGGAGCTGTTTTTT.

The chain couples TRBV9 to TRBJ2-7; the D is unclear. This CDR3 has 14 residues. Trimming took off 1 base at V and 2 bases at J, with 10 bases between the two ends. The germline V gene has CDR1 SGDLS and CDR2 YYNGEE. In DNA form, the CDR3 reads TGTGCCAGCAGCGTAAATTCGGCAGCCTACGAGCAGTACTTC. Its protein product is CASSVNSAAYEQYF.